This T cell receptor (beta chain) appears in the sequencing data of a study of T cell repertoires in cytomegalovirus infection. As for this clonotype: Its antigen remains unidentified.

TCRdb fed the reads into MiXCR, producing one record per CDR3 protein. The data contain about 160,000 distinct CDR3 sequences, less than 25% of them singletons. Germline-derived CDR1 and CDR2 are SGHVS and FNYEAQ. The CDR3 runs to 13 residues. Trimming cost V 4 bases and J 4 bases, with 10 bases left between them. The rearrangement uses TRBV7-6 and TRBJ1-1; the D gene is possibly TRBD1 (5 bases). The sample here was CD8+ T cells from cultured PBMCs, taken from culture after CMV antigen stimulation. The receptor was isolated from a human donor in good health (CMV status not recorded). Some clones in this sample may be carry-over from other donors' samples. Here the CDR3 DNA reads TGTGCCAGCAGCTCAACGGGGCCCACTGAAGCTTTCTTT. This codes for CASSSTGPTEAFF.